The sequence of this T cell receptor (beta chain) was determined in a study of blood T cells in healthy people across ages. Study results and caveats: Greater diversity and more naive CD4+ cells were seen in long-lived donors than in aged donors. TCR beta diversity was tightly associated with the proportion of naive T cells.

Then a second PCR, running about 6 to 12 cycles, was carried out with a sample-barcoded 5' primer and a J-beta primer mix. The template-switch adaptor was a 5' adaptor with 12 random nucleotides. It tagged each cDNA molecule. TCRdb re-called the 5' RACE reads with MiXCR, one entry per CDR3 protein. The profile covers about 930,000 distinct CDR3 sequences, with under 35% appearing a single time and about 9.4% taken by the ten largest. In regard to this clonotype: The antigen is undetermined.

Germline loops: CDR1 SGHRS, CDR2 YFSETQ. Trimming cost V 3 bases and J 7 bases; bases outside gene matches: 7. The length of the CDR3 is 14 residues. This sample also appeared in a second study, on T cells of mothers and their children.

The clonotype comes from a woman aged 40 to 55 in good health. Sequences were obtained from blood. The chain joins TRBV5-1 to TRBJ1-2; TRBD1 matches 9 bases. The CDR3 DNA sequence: TGCGCCAGCAGCTCGAGGACAGGGGAAAGTGGCTACACCTTC. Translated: CASSSRTGESGYTF.